Each of the 20 T cell receptor beta chains below was sequenced from the same sample in a study of T cell repertoires in cytomegalovirus infection. From the reads, TCRdb called clonotypes with MiXCR, one entry per CDR3 protein. The sample includes fewer than 850,000 distinct CDR3 sequences, around 29% of them seen just once. Their cognate antigens are unknown. The sequencing used cultured CD8+ T cells from PBMCs, collected from culture after CMV antigen stimulation. The receptors originated from a human donor in good health (CMV status not recorded). Some clones in this sample may be carry-over from other donors' samples.

This clonotype occurred many times. This chain joins TRBV4-1 and TRBJ1-5, with 9 positions matching TRBD1. The germline V gene encodes CDR1 MGHRA and CDR2 YSYEKL. With 1 base clipped from V and 2 bases from J, the junction kept 0 bases outside the gene matches. The CDR3 spans 15 residues. The CDR3: CASSQGTGGNQPQHF. The CDR3 DNA reads TGCGCCAGCAGCCAAGGGACAGGGGGCAATCAGCCCCAGCATTTT.

V is TRBV6-2 or TRBV6-3 and J is TRBJ2-1; the D is unclear. V was cut by 10 bases and J by 9 bases, with 10 bases left in between. CDR3 length equals 10 residues. CDR1 is MNHEY and CDR2 is SVGEGT in the germline V gene. The CDR3 bases are TGTGCCACTCTAGGAGTTGAGCAGTTCTTC. Its protein is CATLGVEQFF.

This clonotype has ten or more counts. The chain employs TRBV9 and TRBJ2-1; 11 bases map to TRBD1. Germline V gene lookup returns CDR1 SGDLS and CDR2 YYNGEE. This CDR3 has 14 amino acids. The ends lost 5 bases at V and 9 bases at J; junction bases unmatched: 7. DNA for the CDR3: TGTGCCAGCAGTGCCGGGACAGGGGGTGGTGAGCAGTTCTTC. The encoded protein is CASSAGTGGGEQFF.

The rearrangement uses TRBV7-9 and TRBJ2-1, with a tentative D call TRBD2 (6 bases). V lost 7 bases and J 5 bases, leaving 21 bases between the germline ends. The CDR3 runs 16 residues. Germline CDR1 reads SEHNR; CDR2 reads FQNEAQ (reference sequence). The CDR3 nucleotides are TGTGCCAGCAATAAGGTGGGGGGTAGGAATCACAATGAGCAGTTCTTC. Amino acid sequence: CASNKVGGRNHNEQFF.

This clonotype was seen only a few times. The CDR3 DNA is TGCGCCAGCAGCCAAGATGAAGGCGGGGACAACACCGGGGAGCTGTTTTTT. Its translation: CASSQDEGGDNTGELFF. The chain joins TRBV4-3 to TRBJ2-2, with D perhaps matching TRBD2 (6 bases). This CDR3 region has 17 residues. The V end was cut by 0 bases, the J end by 2 bases, with 13 bases between. CDR1 LGHNA and CDR2 YSLEER come from the germline V gene.

The chain combines TRBV6-6 with TRBJ2-2; D is ambiguous. The CDR3 is 14 residues long. CDR1 and CDR2 (germline): MNHNY, SVGAGI (reference sequence). CDR3 protein: CASARTVNTGELFF. The CDR3, as DNA: TGTGCATCCGCGAGGACCGTGAACACCGGGGAGCTGTTTTTT.

This chain connects TRBV7-6 to TRBJ1-5, with D perhaps TRBD1 (6 bases). Trimming took 1 base from V and 4 from J, leaving 17 bases between them. The CDR3 sequence is 17 residues long. The germline V gene has CDR1 SGHVS and CDR2 FNYEAQ. The CDR3 DNA follows: TGTGCCAGCAGCTTAGAGGACACCCCCCAGGGGAATCAGCCCCAGCATTTT. Its translation is CASSLEDTPQGNQPQHF.

This clonotype has only a few counts. V gene TRBV5-1 combines with J gene TRBJ2-1, with 9 positions matching TRBD1. Germline V gives CDR1 SGHRS, CDR2 YFSETQ. V lost 4 bases to trimming and J lost 2 bases; unmatched junction nucleotides: 1. This CDR3 is built from 14 residues. The CDR3 DNA is TGCGCCAGCAGCCGGACAGGGGCCTACAATGAGCAGTTCTTC. Translated, it gives CASSRTGAYNEQFF.

This clonotype appeared a few times. The rearrangement links TRBV10-3 to TRBJ2-1, with 11 nucleotides matching TRBD1. With V trimmed by 8 bases and J by 4 bases, 7 bases remained unmatched. Germline V lookup: CDR1 ENHRY, CDR2 SYGVKD. This CDR3 is built from 15 residues. The CDR3 DNA follows: TGTGCCATCTCAGGTCGGGACAGGGGGTACAATGAGCAGTTCTTC. Residues: CAISGRDRGYNEQFF.

The table lists this clonotype with many counts. The rearrangement joins TRBV7-2 to TRBJ1-3, with D perhaps TRBD1 (5 bases). CDR3 length equals 15 residues. The V gene's germline CDR1 is SGHTA and CDR2 FQGNSA. The V gene lost 2 bases and the J gene lost 2 bases, with 10 bases spanning the gap. CDR3 DNA: TGTGCCAGCAGCTTAAGTCGGGGGGCTGGAAACACCATATATTTT. Protein: CASSLSRGAGNTIYF.

J is TRBJ2-4 and V is TRBV7-8; unclear D gene. CDR3 size: 15 residues. V was cut by 7 bases and J by 0 bases, with 13 bases left in between. The germline CDR1 and CDR2 sequences are SGHVS and FQNEAQ. As DNA, the CDR3 is TGTGCCAGCATGAAGAACCCGCTAGCCAAAAACATTCAGTACTTC. Encoded protein: CASMKNPLAKNIQYF.

This clonotype was recorded a few times. The rearrangement uses TRBV4-1 and TRBJ2-3; D is unresolved. The V end lost 4 bases, the J end lost 0 bases, and 11 bases lay between the germline ends. Per germline, CDR1 MGHRA and CDR2 YSYEKL. This CDR3 region has 15 residues. The CDR3 DNA follows: TGCGCCAGCAGCCCGATAGTCAGCAGCACAGATACGCAGTATTTT. As protein: CASSPIVSSTDTQYF.

This clonotype has more than one count but fewer than ten. The chain is built from TRBV6-6 and TRBJ1-3, with 7 bases matching TRBD1. The V gene's germline CDR1 is MNHNY and CDR2 SVGAGI (reference sequence). Germline trimming cut 4 bases from V and 4 bases from J; bases unmatched to any gene: 16. The length of the CDR3 is 18 residues. This CDR3 reads CASSFLGPEGARGNTIYF. DNA for the CDR3: TGTGCCAGCAGTTTCTTGGGGCCGGAGGGGGCGAGAGGAAACACCATATATTTT.

This clonotype was recorded a few times. The rearrangement uses TRBV9 and TRBJ1-2, with a tentative D call TRBD1 (6 bases). V lost 9 bases and J lost 3, with 18 bases in between. CDR1 is SGDLS and CDR2 is YYNGEE in the germline V gene. The CDR3 runs 14 residues. CDR3 sequence reads: CATGGGDTDYGYTF. CDR3 bases: TGTGCCACCGGGGGGGGGGACACGGACTATGGCTACACCTTC.

V is TRBV9 and J is TRBJ2-5; TRBD2 aligns across 7 bases. Per germline, CDR1 SGDLS and CDR2 YYNGEE. V dropped 4 bases and J dropped 1; count of bases not matched to a gene: 7. The CDR3 runs 15 residues. CDR3 bases: TGTGCCAGCAGCCCTGGGGGAGGGCCCCAAGAGACCCAGTACTTC. This translates into CASSPGGGPQETQYF.

The V call is TRBV7-2, the J call TRBJ2-3; 7 nucleotides agree with TRBD2. This CDR3 is 15 amino acids long. The germline V gene encodes CDR1 SGHTA and CDR2 FQGNSA. The J segment lost 2 bases and the V segment lost 7 bases, leaving 9 bases of the junction unmatched. CDR3 sequence (DNA): TGTGCCAGCAAGGATCCGGGACTAACCACAGATACGCAGTATTTT. This codes for CASKDPGLTTDTQYF.

With respect to this clonotype: A read error may account for a junction end that differs from germline. The chain is built from TRBV7-6 and TRBJ1-1; D not resolved. The CDR3 length is 11 residues. CDR1 and CDR2 from the germline V gene are SGHVS and FNYEAQ. Here the CDR3 DNA reads TGTGTCAGCATCTCAGATCGTGAAGCTTTCTTT. As protein: CVSISDREAFF.

This clonotype showed up just a few times. The J gene is TRBJ1-1, the V gene TRBV7-4; tentative D call: TRBD1 (6 bases). V was clipped by 6 bases and J by 2 bases, with 22 bases between them. The CDR3 has 17 residues. Germline-derived CDR1 and CDR2 are SGHVT and SQSDAQ. The CDR3 is CASSLGWRQGINTEAFF. The CDR3 region has the DNA TGTGCCAGCAGTCTAGGGTGGAGGCAGGGGATTAACACTGAAGCTTTCTTT.

The chain is built from TRBV4-1 and TRBJ1-1; 9 bases align to TRBD1. With V trimmed by 0 bases and J by 0 bases, 2 bases remained unmatched. The CDR3 sequence is 16 residues long. Per germline, CDR1 MGHRA and CDR2 YSYEKL. The CDR3 reads CASSQEDRGLNTEAFF. The CDR3 DNA is TGCGCCAGCAGCCAAGAGGACAGGGGTCTGAACACTGAAGCTTTCTTT.

The V and J genes are TRBV5-6 and TRBJ2-7; D remains ambiguous. The V and J ends lost 2 bases and 3 bases respectively, with 12 bases between them. The germline CDR1 and CDR2 sequences are SGHDT and YYEEEE. There are 14 residues in the CDR3. This CDR3 reads CASSLIASSYEQYV. The CDR3 DNA follows: TGTGCCAGCAGCTTAATAGCCTCGAGCTACGAGCAGTACGTC.